The present T cell receptor (beta chain) was sequenced within a study of cytotoxic CD8 clonotypes in ibrutinib-treated CLL. Broader study findings: Under treatment, the uncommon public clonotypes either contracted or remained stable. Increased clonality at ibrutinib response gave way to a return toward baseline at progression. Researchers report that baseline clonality outpaced age-matched healthy donors and tracked circulating CD8+ T-cell counts.

Worth noting for this clone: Its antigen is as yet unknown.

Sequenced by immunoSEQ multiplex PCR; TCRdb stores in-frame clones only, minus some. The sample lists around 140,000 clones, roughly 76% occurring once. Deletions cut 3 bases from V and 4 bases from J, with 16 bases between. There are 14 residues in the CDR3. From germline, CDR1 is GTSNPN and CDR2 SVGIG (reference sequence). The source material was PBMCs, sampled after 24 months of ibrutinib treatment. This TCR came from a human donor with chronic lymphocytic leukemia. The rearrangement uses TRBV30 and TRBJ2-7; D perhaps matches TRBD2 (7 bases). The CDR3 nucleotides read TGTGCCTGGAGATGGGGGGGGCCCATATACGAGCAGTACTTC. Translated, it gives CAWRWGGPIYEQYF.